This T cell receptor beta chain was identified during a study of cytomegalovirus exposure and HLA in healthy donors. Across the study: Of all 370 or so donors who were genotyped, roughly 81% belonged to the Caucasian-associated ancestry cluster.

The PCR ran on 60 Vbeta and 13 Jbeta primers. The method was immunoSEQ multiplex PCR; TCRdb's version includes in-frame clones alone and lacks a portion of them. The table records about 69,000 clones, approximately 74% of them present only once. This clone was recorded once. The CDR3 consists of 9 residues. The V end lost 5 bases, the J end lost 7 bases, and 6 bases lay between the germline ends. Germline CDR1 is DFQATT and CDR2 is SNEGSKA (reference sequence). The V and J genes are TRBV20-1 and TRBJ2-7; no reliable D call. The sample was PBMCs. The source is a woman under 40 in good health and CMV-seropositive. This chain's CDR3 is CSAAREQYF. The DNA for the CDR3 is TGCAGTGCTGCGAGAGAGCAGTACTTC.